These 2 T cell receptor beta chains share one sample of origin, sequenced in a study of cytomegalovirus exposure and HLA in healthy donors. Primers: 60 Vbeta forward and 13 Jbeta reverse. TCRdb keeps only in-frame clones here, not all; method: immunoSEQ multiplex PCR. Altogether 280,000 or so clones are present, roughly 90% being singletons, with the ten largest covering about 2.5%. Material for sequencing was PBMCs. These receptors originate from a woman aged 18-29 years in good health and CMV-seronegative.

The chain recombines TRBV7-8 with TRBJ2-7, with D possibly TRBD2 on 6 matching bases. This CDR3 spans 15 amino acids. The germline V gene encodes CDR1 SGHVS and CDR2 FQNEAQ. Trimming stripped 2 bases from V and 3 bases from J, with 14 bases between. The CDR3, as DNA: TGTGCCAGCAGCTTACGTCTAGCGTTCCGCTACGAGCAGTACTTC. Translation gives CASSLRLAFRYEQYF.

This chain uses TRBV13 with TRBJ1-5; perhaps TRBD1 as D (5 bases). The CDR3 length is 13 residues. Trimming left V 2 bases short and J 7 bases short, with 9 bases between. Germline V lookup: CDR1 PRHDT, CDR2 FYEKMQ (reference sequence). This CDR3 is CASSLTQGQPQHF. DNA for the CDR3: TGTGCCAGCAGCTTAACTCAGGGCCAGCCCCAGCATTTT.